Shown below are 26 T cell receptor beta chains from a single sample sequenced in a study of T-cell memory formation after mild COVID-19. TCRdb passed the 5' RACE reads through MiXCR, listing each CDR3 protein once. The table includes more than 300,000 distinct CDR3 sequences, approximately 14% detected once. Sequenced material: PBMCs or a T cell subset sorted from them (not recorded which). These receptors were taken from a man between 18 and 35 years old who had mild COVID-19 (a few samples of this study predate the infection). Cell type and time point are not known.

The chain links TRBV12-3 or TRBV12-4 to TRBJ1-2, with a possible D match to TRBD1 (6 bases). The CDR3 totals 14 residues. V lost 5 bases and J 4 bases, leaving 14 bases between the germline ends. This chain's CDR3 is CASSPTRGLYGYTF. CDR3 in DNA: TGTGCCAGCAGTCCCACCAGGGGACTCTATGGCTACACCTTC.

The chain has TRBV6-5 and TRBJ1-2, with D uncertain. Germline V gene data show CDR1 as MNHEY and CDR2 as SVGAGI. Deletions cut 2 bases from V and 4 bases from J, with 8 bases between. The CDR3 runs to 13 residues. The CDR3 here is CASSYRVGYGYTF. As DNA, the CDR3 is TGTGCCAGCAGTTACAGGGTGGGCTATGGCTACACCTTC.

Ten or more counts support this clonotype. The chain has TRBV19 and TRBJ1-2; D not certain. Trimming took 5 bases from V and 11 from J, leaving 9 bases between them. CDR1 is LNHDA, CDR2 SQIVND, per germline (reference sequence). This CDR3 region has 10 residues. The CDR3 sequence: CASSAGSYTF. CDR3 nucleotide sequence: TGTGCCAGTAGTGCCGGTAGTTACACCTTC.

This clonotype was counted only a few times. This chain joins TRBV5-1 and TRBJ2-5; D is possibly TRBD2 (5 bases). Germline CDR1 and CDR2: SGHRS and YFSETQ. Trimming left V 10 bases short and J 5 bases short, with 27 bases between. The CDR3 totals 16 residues. This chain's CDR3 is CASRISGNSVPETQYF. The CDR3 region has the DNA TGCGCCTCAAGGATATCCGGGAACTCAGTCCCCGAGACCCAGTACTTC.

This CDR3 is CASSLDGGRTDTQYF. The CDR3 DNA reads TGTGCCAGCAGCTTAGATGGAGGCAGGACAGATACGCAGTATTTT. The chain has TRBV7-9 and TRBJ2-3; perhaps TRBD2 as D (5 bases). The CDR3 spans 15 residues. Germline V gene lookup returns CDR1 SEHNR and CDR2 FQNEAQ (reference sequence). V was clipped by 1 base and J by 3 bases, with 11 bases between them.

The CDR3 sequence: CASSPPNLLTGELFF. Here the CDR3 DNA reads TGTGCCAGCAGTCCTCCAAATTTACTTACCGGGGAGCTGTTTTTT. V and J are TRBV6-2 or TRBV6-3 and TRBJ2-2; D call uncertain. CDR3 length: 15 residues. Germline lookup yields CDR1 MNHEY and CDR2 SVGEGT. V gave up 5 bases and J gave up 5 bases, with 15 bases separating them.

A few counts support this clonotype. This sequence joins TRBV6-2 or TRBV6-3 and TRBJ2-7, with TRBD1 matching 12 bases. In germline, CDR1 is MNHEY, CDR2 SVGEGT. V was pared by 5 bases and J by 3 bases, with 8 bases of the junction left unmatched. This CDR3 is built from 16 residues. The CDR3, as DNA: TGTGCCAGCAGTCGGGACAGGGGGCCGCCTATCTACGAGCAGTACTTC. It specifies CASSRDRGPPIYEQYF.

The J gene is TRBJ1-2, the V gene TRBV12-3 or TRBV12-4; D remains unclear. V lost 7 bases, J lost 1 base, and 7 bases lay in between. The CDR3 has 12 amino acids. CDR3 sequence: CASNLRNYGYTF. The CDR3 coding sequence is TGTGCCAGCAACCTCCGTAACTATGGCTACACCTTC.

V is TRBV5-5 and J is TRBJ1-1; no clear D. The V end lost 0 bases, the J end lost 6 bases, and 6 bases lay between the germline ends. The germline CDR1 and CDR2 sequences are SGHKS and YYEKEE (reference sequence). CDR3 length: 12 residues. The CDR3 here is CASSLVRSEAFF. The DNA of the CDR3 is TGTGCCAGCAGCTTGGTACGGTCTGAAGCTTTCTTT.

This clonotype showed up just a few times. V usage is TRBV4-2 and J usage is TRBJ2-1; 10 bases are a match to TRBD2. Trimming took 4 bases from V and 9 from J; bases not matched to a gene: 18. The CDR3 is 18 amino acids. Germline CDR1 reads LGHNA; CDR2 reads YNFKEQ. CDR3 sequence: CASSLDRASGGRWGEQFF. The CDR3 nucleotides are TGTGCCAGCAGCCTAGACCGGGCTAGCGGGGGAAGGTGGGGTGAGCAGTTCTTC.

This clonotype was seen ten or more times. The J gene is TRBJ1-5, the V gene TRBV28; D is undetermined. V lost 7 bases, J lost 9 bases, and 13 bases lay in between. The CDR3 spans 12 residues. CDR1 MDHEN and CDR2 SYDVKM come from the germline V gene. The CDR3 DNA sequence: TGTGCCAGCAATCGGAGTGGACGGCCCCAGCATTTT. Amino acid sequence: CASNRSGRPQHF.

This clonotype has a handful of counts. As DNA, the CDR3 is TGTGCCAGCAGCTTGGGGTCGGCGGGGGGTTACTACGAGCAGTACTTC. Its translation is CASSLGSAGGYYEQYF. The gene calls are TRBV7-9 and TRBJ2-7; the match to TRBD2 covers 8 bases. The germline V gene encodes CDR1 SEHNR and CDR2 FQNEAQ (reference sequence). The CDR3 is 16 residues long. Trimming removed 3 bases from V and 3 bases from J; junction bases left unmatched: 10.

This clonotype was seen a handful of times. The V gene is TRBV20-1, the J gene TRBJ1-2, with D tentatively TRBD1 (5 bases). Germline CDR1 is DFQATT and CDR2 is SNEGSKA (reference sequence). V was pared by 6 bases and J by 4 bases, with 21 bases between. The CDR3 length is 15 residues. The CDR3 DNA follows: TGCAGTGCCGATGGGGGTACGGGCAGCGGCTATGGCTACACCTTC. Translation: CSADGGTGSGYGYTF.

This chain links TRBV20-1 with TRBJ1-1, with 9 bases lining up with TRBD1. CDR3 length equals 16 residues. J lost 0 bases, V lost 2 bases, and 7 bases had no gene match. Germline V gives CDR1 DFQATT, CDR2 SNEGSKA (reference sequence). CDR3 amino acids: CSARHRDRAVNTEAFF. For the CDR3, the DNA is TGCAGTGCTAGACACCGGGACAGGGCGGTGAACACTGAAGCTTTCTTT.

This clonotype was seen at least ten times. The CDR3 coding sequence is TGTGCCAGCAGCTCGTACAGGGGTACTGAAGCTTTCTTT. Translation: CASSSYRGTEAFF. The J gene is TRBJ1-1, the V gene TRBV7-3; 7 bases fit TRBD1. The CDR3 is made up of 13 amino acids. The V and J ends lost 4 bases and 5 bases, in that order; junction bases with no gene match: 4. The germline V gene encodes CDR1 SGHTA and CDR2 FQGTGA.

This clonotype was recorded a few times. The CDR3 region has the DNA TGTGCCATCAAGCTCCGACAGGGTCCCTACGAGCAGTACTTC. Residues: CAIKLRQGPYEQYF. This chain joins TRBV10-3 and TRBJ2-7; TRBD1 aligns across 7 bases. The V gene's germline CDR1 is ENHRY and CDR2 SYGVKD. The CDR3 is 14 residues long. The ends lost 7 bases at V and 2 bases at J; junction bases unmatched: 8.

This clonotype was detected only a few times. V is TRBV12-3 or TRBV12-4 and J is TRBJ1-5; weak D call: TRBD1 (5 bases). Trimming took 3 bases from V and 4 from J, leaving 10 bases between them. The CDR3 consists of 14 residues. CDR3 sequence: CASSFGGENQPQHF. The DNA for the CDR3 is TGTGCCAGCAGTTTCGGGGGGGAGAATCAGCCCCAGCATTTT.

The chain links TRBV7-9 to TRBJ1-2; D uncertain. The CDR3 is made up of 14 amino acids. The germline V gene has CDR1 SEHNR and CDR2 FQNEAQ (reference sequence). The ends were cut back, 4 bases at V and 8 bases at J, with 17 bases in the middle. CDR3 DNA: TGTGCCAGCAGCTCCCCCTCGACCCGTGGGGGCTACACCTTC. Protein product: CASSSPSTRGGYTF.

This clonotype was seen a few times. V usage is TRBV4-2 and J usage is TRBJ1-2, with unresolved D. V was trimmed by 3 bases and J by 4 bases, leaving 15 bases between them. In germline, CDR1 is LGHNA, CDR2 YNFKEQ. This CDR3 has 15 residues. CDR3 bases: TGTGCCAGCAGCCAGGAAAGGTCTATGGTCTATGGCTACACCTTC. This sequence encodes CASSQERSMVYGYTF.

This clonotype turned up a few times. The chain links TRBV28 to TRBJ1-1, with TRBD1 matching over 8 bases. Per germline, CDR1 MDHEN and CDR2 SYDVKM. The CDR3 has 15 amino acids. V shed 5 bases, J shed 5 bases, and the junction held 10 bases outside the gene matches. Here the CDR3 DNA reads TGTGCCAGCAGTACTTCTTCAGGGGGCTGGACTGAAGCTTTCTTT. Translated, it gives CASSTSSGGWTEAFF. The full variable domain, with the rest looked up from reference TRBV28 and TRBJ1-1, is DVKVTQSSRYLVKRTGEKVFLECVQDMDHENMFWYRQDPGLGLRLIYFSYDVKMKEKGDIPEGYSVSREKKERFSLILESASTNQTSMYLCASSTSSGGWTEAFFGQGTRLTVV.

A few counts support this clonotype. J is TRBJ1-2 and V is TRBV20-1, with no clear D. V was cut by 8 bases and J by 2 bases, with 9 bases left in between. The CDR3 runs to 11 residues. The germline gives CDR1 DFQATT, CDR2 SNEGSKA (reference sequence). CDR3 in amino acids: CSLAPNYGYTF. The CDR3 region has the DNA TGCAGTTTAGCGCCAAACTATGGCTACACCTTC.

The sample holds a few counts of this clonotype. The J gene is TRBJ1-1, the V gene TRBV10-3; D is perhaps TRBD1 (5 bases). The CDR3 runs to 14 residues. Germline CDR1 reads ENHRY; CDR2 reads SYGVKD. Between the trimmed V and J ends, which lost 1 base and 7 bases, there was a span of 13 bases. CDR3 sequence: CAISEFGGFGEAFF. The CDR3 DNA follows: TGTGCCATCAGTGAGTTCGGGGGTTTCGGTGAAGCTTTCTTT.

This clonotype was picked up a small number of times. V and J are TRBV20-1 and TRBJ2-3; 14 bases are a match to TRBD2. This CDR3 is 16 amino acids long. CDR1 is DFQATT, CDR2 SNEGSKA, per germline (reference sequence). Trimming took 3 bases from V and 3 from J; bases not matched to a gene: 5. CDR3 nucleotide sequence: TGCAGTGCTAGGGGGACTAGCGGGGGCAGGACAGATACGCAGTATTTT. It is translated as CSARGTSGGRTDTQYF.

This clonotype occurred a few times. V and J are TRBV7-9 and TRBJ2-2, with 13 bases aligning to TRBD2. This CDR3 is built from 17 residues. Germline CDR1 is SEHNR and CDR2 is FQNEAQ (reference sequence). With 8 bases clipped from V and 5 bases from J, the junction kept 11 bases outside the gene matches. CDR3 protein: CASGRQLAGGYTGELFF. The CDR3 DNA is TGTGCCAGCGGACGTCAACTAGCGGGGGGGTATACCGGGGAGCTGTTTTTT.

This clonotype was found a few times. The chain carries TRBV2 and TRBJ1-6, with D unresolved. V lost 4 bases and J 7 bases, leaving 11 bases between the germline ends. This CDR3 contains 14 residues. In germline, CDR1 is SNHLY, CDR2 FYNNEI. CDR3 DNA sequence: TGTGCCAGCAGTGCGAGGGCTGGGAATTCACCCCTCCACTTT. It encodes CASSARAGNSPLHF.

This clonotype has just a few counts. The chain combines TRBV20-1 with TRBJ2-5; 10 nucleotides line up with TRBD1. There are 14 residues in the CDR3. J was trimmed by 4 bases and V by 5 bases; bases with no gene match: 7. Germline CDR1 is DFQATT and CDR2 is SNEGSKA (reference sequence). The CDR3, as DNA: TGCAGTGCTTCCCGGGACAGGGGAAGAGAGACCCAGTACTTC. Encoded protein: CSASRDRGRETQYF.